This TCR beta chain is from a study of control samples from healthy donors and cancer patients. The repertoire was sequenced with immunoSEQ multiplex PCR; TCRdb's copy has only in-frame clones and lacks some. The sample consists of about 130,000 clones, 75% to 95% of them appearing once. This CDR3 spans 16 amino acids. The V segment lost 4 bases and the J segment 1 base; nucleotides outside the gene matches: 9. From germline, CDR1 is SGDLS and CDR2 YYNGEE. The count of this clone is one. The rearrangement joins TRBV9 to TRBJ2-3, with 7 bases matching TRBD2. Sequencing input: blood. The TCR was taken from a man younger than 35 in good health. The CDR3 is CASSTRTRSGTDTQYF. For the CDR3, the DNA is TGTGCCAGCAGCACCCGGACTAGATCAGGCACAGATACGCAGTATTTT.